Listed here is a single T cell receptor (beta chain). Its antigen is unknown. No much larger clonotype is one base removed from it; base qualities were not supplied. This sample stems from a study of blood T cell repertoires in COVID-19 (dated by TCRdb to the early 2020s). In terms of the full investigation: The collaborator samples originated in the United States, Italy and Spain and spanned the acute and convalescent phases of COVID-19. Nearly every sample came with metadata listing a de-identified subject ID, COVID-19 status, age in years and sex. The repertoires were released in a freely available public database intended as a resource for research on the immune response to SARS-CoV-2. Where HLA class I and class II types were available, the types were taken from metadata supplied by the sample provider, not from assay-based typing. Subjects who had been exposed to COVID-19, were actively infected with it, or had recovered from it provided the deeply sampled blood TCRbeta repertoires that made up the dataset. The material from the prospective study consisted of cDNA or gDNA derived from T cells, B-cell-depleted T cells, or PBMCs. The samples were drawn from the first 160 participants of the ongoing ImmuneRACE study and from 1,254 subjects provided by 6 global collaborators. Points the paper makes about the study in general: The amount of clinical and demographic metadata varied by source and participant and was provided uncurated.

TCRbeta CDR3 regions were amplified from genomic DNA by means of the immunoSEQ Assay, a bias-controlled multiplex PCR. In the authors' own workflow: The number of nucleated cells in each sample was estimated from the amplification of reference gene primers within the assay. To quantify the absolute abundance of each unique TCRbeta CDR3 rearrangement, sequence reads were collapsed and filtered. For each sample, productive Simpson clonality was calculated as the square root of Simpson's diversity index over productive rearrangements. In TCRdb, the immuneACCESS table is reduced to in-frame sequences with V and J assigned. These tables do not hold every clone; where another copy was compared, an unresolved V gene accounts for under half, and the others remain unexplained. V and J calls and clone size are as listed in that table; D and trimming were resolved from the DNA. In all, the sample holds roughly 200,000 clones, and less than 90% of those were seen once. About 4.7% of the sample lies in the top ten.

Participants in the prospective study were enrolled through a virtual design, were aged about 18 to 90 years, and lived in under 25 United States geographic areas. To assign participants to cohorts, the prospective study relied on clinical history that participants themselves reported in a screening survey and a study questionnaire. A participant counted as exposed if, within 2 weeks of entering the study, that participant had been in contact with someone who had a PCR-confirmed or clinician-diagnosed COVID-19 case. In the prospective study, mobile phlebotomists collected whole blood, serum and a nasopharyngeal or oropharyngeal swab from each participant. Prospective study participants could optionally give additional blood draws and questionnaires over a roughly two-month period. Before DNA extraction, prospective study blood samples were shipped either frozen or at room temperature. This sequence originates from a woman under 40 who had been exposed to COVID-19. The sequenced sample was PBMCs or T cells enriched from blood (not recorded which).

The CDR3 is CANLTGDNQPQHF. The nucleotide sequence reads TGTGCCAACTTGACAGGGGACAATCAGCCCCAGCATTTT. The chain is made from TRBV25-1 and TRBJ1-5; TRBD1 matches 8 bases in the middle. V lost 10 bases and J lost 3 bases, and the count of bases not matched to a germline gene is 5. From a lookup of the germline V gene, CDR1 and CDR2 are MGHDK and SYGVNS. The CDR3 numbers 13 residues from cysteine through phenylalanine. Only CDR3 DNA remains: 39 bases, in frame from the first base.